This T cell receptor (beta chain) appears in the sequencing data of a study of Graves' ophthalmopathy and Graves' hyperthyroidism. Study in general: Calling hyperthyroidism stable required that no ophthalmopathy show up within 18 months of follow-up.

Study-wide points: Using 13 signatures, a model distinguished ophthalmopathy from stable hyperthyroidism, reaching around 88% sensitivity and about 81% specificity.

The study amplified TCR beta CDR3 regions using RNA transcripts. HTBI primers served in a first-round RT-PCR, which a second-round multiplex PCR followed. Each CDR3 protein is one row after TCRdb ran MiXCR on the multiplex PCR reads. Of 560,000 or so distinct CDR3 sequences listed, less than 40% are singletons. This CDR3 contains 13 residues. Germline assignment: CDR1 SGDLS and CDR2 YYNGEE. Note on this clonotype: Its antigen is still unknown. Relative to the germline gene, one junction end is altered; a read error may explain this.

No donor had other autoimmune disease, uncontrolled infection, pregnancy or lactation. J is TRBJ2-5 and V is TRBV9, with TRBD2 as a possible D gene (5 bases). This receptor was obtained from an adult man with Graves' hyperthyroidism. The specimen sequenced was peripheral blood or thyroid tissue (not recorded which). CDR3: CASSQGSWETQHF. CDR3 sequence (DNA): TGTGCCAGCAGCCAAGGGTCCTGGGAGACCCAGCACTTC.